The entry below describes one TCR beta chain. In the original processing: Nucleated cell counts were estimated from reference gene primer amplification. Some clones are missing from TCRdb's copy, which holds only in-frame ones; the method was immunoSEQ multiplex PCR. For V, J and clone size, that table is used; D and trimming come from the DNA. The sample shows approximately 300,000 clones, approximately 90% of them seen only once. These data belong to a study of blood T cell repertoires in COVID-19. Study background: COVID-19 samples collected from the United States, Italy and Spain covered acute and convalescent phases. From T cells, B-cell-depleted T cells, or PBMCs came the material, which was cDNA or gDNA.

This CDR3 contains 15 residues. Germline CDR1 reads MNHEY; CDR2 reads SMNVEV (reference sequence). V shed 10 bases and J 4 bases; nucleotides not matched to a gene: 15. V and J are TRBV27 and TRBJ2-5, with 7 bases identical to TRBD1. The TCR originated in a woman aged 45-60 years who had recovered from COVID-19. Specimen: peripheral blood. CDR3 in amino acids: CATRLTTGLPETQYF. The CDR3 DNA reads as TGTGCCACCAGACTCACGACAGGGTTGCCAGAGACCCAGTACTTC.